These 16 T cell receptor beta chains originate from one sample sequenced in a study of cytomegalovirus exposure and HLA in healthy donors. A multiplex PCR was run with 60 Vbeta primers and 13 Jbeta primers. Repertoires were generated with immunoSEQ multiplex PCR, while TCRdb's copy carries only in-frame clones and drops some. The data hold 160,000 or so clones, with around three quarters observed a single time. Specimen: PBMCs. All receptors derive from a woman in her 40s in good health and CMV-seronegative.

This chain links TRBV19 with TRBJ1-1, with 7 bases that match TRBD1. The trim removed 4 bases at V and 4 bases at J, leaving 9 bases unmatched. CDR3 length: 15 amino acids. Germline V CDR1 and CDR2: LNHDA, SQIVND (reference sequence). This CDR3 reads CASSTPTGKGTEAFF. As DNA, the CDR3 is TGTGCCAGTAGTACCCCGACAGGGAAAGGCACTGAAGCTTTCTTT.

This clone was counted between two and nine times. The V gene is TRBV6-1, the J gene TRBJ1-2, with D unresolved. The CDR3 consists of 13 residues. Trimming removed 10 bases from V and 2 bases from J, with 14 bases in between. The germline V gene has CDR1 MNHNS and CDR2 SASEGT. The DNA of the CDR3 is TGTGCCACCCCTATCCCCTTAAACTATGGCTACACCTTC. It codes for CATPIPLNYGYTF.

This rearrangement joins TRBV7-2 to TRBJ2-7, with 11 bases lining up with TRBD2. The CDR3 has 15 residues. After removal of 3 bases from V and 0 bases from J, the junction contained 1 base not matched to a gene. Germline values: CDR1 SGHTA, CDR2 FQGNSA. This CDR3 is CASSFTSGSSYEQYF. The CDR3 nucleotides read TGTGCCAGCAGCTTTACTAGCGGGAGCTCCTACGAGCAGTACTTC.

V gene TRBV5-1 combines with J gene TRBJ1-6; 7 nucleotides line up with TRBD1. Germline lookup yields CDR1 SGHRS and CDR2 YFSETQ. The CDR3 length is 16 residues. The trim removed 0 bases at V and 4 bases at J, leaving 4 bases unmatched. Here the CDR3 reads CASSLGTGDYNSPLHF. CDR3 DNA: TGCGCCAGCAGCTTGGGGACAGGAGATTATAATTCACCCCTCCACTTT.

This clone was seen more than once but under ten times. The rearrangement joins TRBV27 to TRBJ1-2; no firm D call. Germline assignment: CDR1 MNHEY and CDR2 SMNVEV (reference sequence). The CDR3 extends over 16 amino acids. V was shortened by 3 bases and J by 2 bases, with 16 bases between the two germline ends. The CDR3, as DNA: TGTGCCAGCAGTTTGCATCCGGGAAATGCGAACTATGGCTACACCTTC. This encodes CASSLHPGNANYGYTF.

The V gene is TRBV27, the J gene TRBJ2-1; 10 bases line up with TRBD1. Germline-derived CDR1 and CDR2 are MNHEY and SMNVEV (reference sequence). The V and J ends lost 4 bases and 3 bases, in that order; junction bases with no gene match: 9. The CDR3 has 17 amino acids. The CDR3 reads CASSSALTGGYYNEQFF. DNA for the CDR3: TGTGCCAGCAGTTCTGCCCTGACAGGGGGCTACTACAATGAGCAGTTCTTC.

The rearrangement joins TRBV12-5 to TRBJ2-1; 10 bases fit TRBD1. Trimming took 1 base from V and 0 from J; bases not matched to a gene: 3. Germline V CDR1 and CDR2: LGHNT, FRNRAP. The CDR3 covers 17 residues. In DNA form, the CDR3 reads TGTGCTAGTGGTTTGGGCGGACAGGGGGGCTCCTACAATGAGCAGTTCTTC. Amino acids: CASGLGGQGGSYNEQFF. Full variable domain (rest looked up from reference TRBV12-5 and TRBJ2-1): DARVTQTPRHKVTEMGQEVTMRCQPILGHNTVFWYRQTMMQGLELLAYFRNRAPLDDSGMPKDRFSAEMPDATLATLKIQPSEPRDSAVYFCASGLGGQGGSYNEQFFGPGTRLTVL.

Points on this clone: One junction end disagrees with the germline gene, perhaps due to a read error. The chain has TRBV7-9 and TRBJ1-1; D unclear. Germline-derived CDR1 and CDR2 are SEHNR and FQNEAQ (reference sequence). The CDR3 covers 13 residues. In DNA, the CDR3 is TGTTCCAGCAGTTCTATCGCGGACACTGAAGCTTTCTTT. Translated: CSSSSIADTEAFF.

The chain couples TRBV7-3 to TRBJ2-2, with D perhaps TRBD2 (6 bases). The V end lost 5 bases, the J end lost 6 bases, and 19 bases lay between the germline ends. The CDR3 spans 16 residues. CDR1 and CDR2 (germline): SGHTA, FQGTGA. CDR3 protein: CASSPGLIGHAGELFF. The CDR3 DNA sequence: TGTGCCAGCAGCCCTGGACTAATAGGGCACGCCGGGGAGCTGTTTTTT.

In this sample, this clone turned up a few times. The V and J genes are TRBV2 and TRBJ1-5; D may be TRBD1 (6 bases). Trimming stripped 6 bases from V and 6 bases from J, with 18 bases between. CDR1 and CDR2 from the germline V gene are SNHLY and FYNNEI. CDR3 length: 15 residues. This CDR3 reads CASRTGISLSQPQHF. The CDR3 DNA is TGTGCCAGCAGAACAGGGATCTCCCTTTCTCAGCCCCAGCATTTT.

The gene calls are TRBV27 and TRBJ1-6; possibly TRBD1 for D (6 bases). Germline V gives CDR1 MNHEY, CDR2 SMNVEV (reference sequence). The germline V and J ends were trimmed by 6 bases and 0 bases, with 15 bases remaining between them. The CDR3 spans 17 residues. The CDR3 reads CASSAKTGSSYNSPLHF. The CDR3 region has the DNA TGTGCCAGCAGCGCCAAGACAGGAAGCTCCTATAATTCACCCCTCCACTTT.

This chain uses TRBV5-6 with TRBJ2-5; 8 bases line up with TRBD2. CDR1 is SGHDT, CDR2 YYEEEE, per germline. The CDR3 is 14 residues long. The trim removed 2 bases at V and 2 bases at J, leaving 2 bases unmatched. The CDR3: CASSLLAAQETQYF. CDR3 DNA: TGTGCCAGCAGCTTACTAGCGGCACAAGAGACCCAGTACTTC.

The chain combines TRBV29-1 with TRBJ2-3; 7 nucleotides match TRBD2. The germline gives CDR1 SQVTM, CDR2 ANQGSEA. CDR3 size: 14 residues. Trimming took 3 bases from V and 3 from J; bases not matched to a gene: 6. The CDR3 region is CSVDAGEGTDTQYF. The CDR3 DNA is TGCAGCGTTGACGCTGGGGAGGGAACAGATACGCAGTATTTT.

This clone has more than one count but fewer than ten. The chain recombines TRBV5-1 with TRBJ1-1; tentative D call: TRBD1 (6 bases). Germline V gene data show CDR1 as SGHRS and CDR2 as YFSETQ. V gave up 7 bases and J gave up 0 bases, with 13 bases separating them. The CDR3 consists of 14 residues. The CDR3 protein is CASGRGAVNTEAFF. In nucleotides, the CDR3 is TGCGCCAGCGGTCGGGGGGCCGTGAACACTGAAGCTTTCTTT.

The V call is TRBV5-1, the J call TRBJ1-2; 9 bases are shared with TRBD1. The length of the CDR3 is 15 residues. The ends lost 2 bases at V and 7 bases at J; junction bases unmatched: 9. Germline V lookup: CDR1 SGHRS, CDR2 YFSETQ. Here the CDR3 DNA reads TGCGCCAGCAGCTTTGGCCCGGACAGGGGTCGTGGCTACACCTTC. Protein: CASSFGPDRGRGYTF. Drawing the rest from reference TRBV5-1 and TRBJ1-2, the complete variable domain is KAGVTQTPRYLIKTRGQQVTLSCSPISGHRSVSWYQQTPGQGLQFLFEYFSETQRNKGNFPGRFSGRQFSNSRSEMNVSTLELGDSALYLCASSFGPDRGRGYTFGSGTRLTVV.

The gene calls are TRBV5-1 and TRBJ2-2, with 7 bases matching TRBD1. This CDR3 is built from 15 residues. Trimming removed 4 bases from V and 6 bases from J; junction bases left unmatched: 9. CDR1 and CDR2 from the germline V gene are SGHRS and YFSETQ. CDR3 sequence reads: CASSLGTALAGELFF. CDR3 DNA sequence: TGCGCCAGCAGCCTAGGGACAGCTCTGGCCGGGGAGCTGTTTTTT.